The 18 T cell receptor beta chains in this list originate from one sample, sequenced in a study of cytomegalovirus exposure and HLA in healthy donors. Method: immunoSEQ multiplex PCR; TCRdb's copy keeps in-frame clones and lacks some. The table lists about 220,000 clones, about 93% of them singletons. Sequencing was done on a sample of PBMCs. The receptors derive from a woman aged 18-29 years in good health and CMV-seronegative.

The rearrangement links TRBV6-6 to TRBJ2-1; 7 bases align to TRBD1. The junction had 7 bases not matched to a gene; V was cut back by 2 bases and J by 6 bases. The CDR3 loop spans 15 amino acids. The germline V gene encodes CDR1 MNHNY and CDR2 SVGAGI (reference sequence). In nucleotides, the CDR3 is TGTGCCAGCAGTTACCGACAGGGTGGTTCCAATGAGCAGTTCTTC. Its protein product is CASSYRQGGSNEQFF.

CDR3 amino acids: CASSESLGGQETQYF. The CDR3 coding sequence is TGTGCCAGCAGTGAAAGTCTGGGGGGACAAGAGACCCAGTACTTC. The chain couples TRBV6-1 to TRBJ2-5; D is perhaps TRBD2 (6 bases). From germline, CDR1 is MNHNS and CDR2 SASEGT. V shed 2 bases and J shed 2 bases, with 12 bases lying between them. This CDR3 has 15 amino acids.

This chain joins TRBV6-1 and TRBJ2-7, with D possibly being TRBD2 (5 bases). Trimming took off 4 bases at V and 0 bases at J, with 16 bases between the two ends. The CDR3 consists of 16 residues. CDR1 is MNHNS and CDR2 is SASEGT in the germline V gene. The CDR3 loop is CASSGFLATPSYEQYF. The CDR3 bases are TGTGCCAGCAGTGGCTTTTTAGCGACCCCCTCCTACGAGCAGTACTTC.

This clone was recorded once. The chain carries TRBV28 and TRBJ1-2; D is unresolved. The V gene's germline CDR1 is MDHEN and CDR2 SYDVKM. The CDR3 is 12 residues long. V lost 6 bases, J lost 4 bases, and 9 bases lay in between. CDR3 coding DNA: TGTGCCAGCAGGCCCCCTAGCTATGGCTACACCTTC. Its translation is CASRPPSYGYTF.

The chain couples TRBV19 to TRBJ2-1, with D possibly matching TRBD2 (5 bases). V lost 8 bases, J lost 8 bases, and 10 bases lay in between. The CDR3 has 11 amino acids. Germline CDR1 and CDR2: LNHDA and SQIVND (reference sequence). CDR3 loop: CASSPSYEQFF. The DNA for the CDR3 is TGTGCCAGTTCTCCTAGCTATGAGCAGTTCTTC.

The V call is TRBV30, the J call TRBJ2-5, with 9 bases identical to TRBD2. V dropped 0 bases and J dropped 4; count of bases not matched to a gene: 3. The CDR3 totals 14 residues. Germline V gene data show CDR1 as GTSNPN and CDR2 as SVGIG (reference sequence). CDR3 amino acids: CAWSVVAGVETQYF. The DNA of the CDR3 is TGTGCCTGGAGTGTAGTAGCGGGAGTAGAGACCCAGTACTTC.

DNA for the CDR3: TGCAGCGTCCCGGACAGGCTAGGTCGAGGTACGCAGTATTTT. This encodes CSVPDRLGRGTQYF. The chain has TRBV29-1 and TRBJ2-3; 7 bases align to TRBD1. V was clipped by 6 bases and J by 8 bases; unmatched bases: 14. This CDR3 region has 14 residues. Germline V lookup: CDR1 SQVTM, CDR2 ANQGSEA.

The rearrangement links TRBV6-5 to TRBJ1-2; 9 bases are a match to TRBD1. J was trimmed by 4 bases and V by 0 bases; bases with no gene match: 3. This CDR3 comprises 15 residues. Germline assignment: CDR1 MNHEY and CDR2 SVGAGI. The chain's CDR3 is CASSYSRDRAYGYTF. In DNA, the CDR3 is TGTGCCAGCAGTTACTCAAGGGACAGGGCCTATGGCTACACCTTC.

V gene TRBV7-2 combines with J gene TRBJ1-2; perhaps TRBD1 as D (6 bases). The V end lost 3 bases, the J end lost 5 bases, and 19 bases lay between the germline ends. The CDR3 contains 16 residues. Germline CDR1 and CDR2: SGHTA and FQGNSA. The CDR3 region has the DNA TGTGCCAGCAGCTTGGCTTTAGGACAGCGGATGTATGGCTACACCTTC. Residues: CASSLALGQRMYGYTF.

The V call is TRBV30, the J call TRBJ2-1; D might be TRBD1 (6 bases). This CDR3 region has 14 residues. Germline V gives CDR1 GTSNPN, CDR2 SVGIG (reference sequence). V shed 4 bases and J shed 0 bases, with 10 bases lying between them. Here the CDR3 DNA reads TGTGCCTGGAAACAGGGTTACTCCTACAATGAGCAGTTCTTC. It is translated as CAWKQGYSYNEQFF.

This clone was recorded a few times. The chain has TRBV13 and TRBJ1-6; 7 positions agree with TRBD1. V shed 0 bases, J shed 7 bases, and the junction held 6 bases outside the gene matches. The germline V gene encodes CDR1 PRHDT and CDR2 FYEKMQ (reference sequence). The length of the CDR3 is 16 residues. CDR3 sequence: CASSLGLQGQNSPLHF. DNA for the CDR3: TGTGCCAGCAGCTTAGGCCTCCAGGGACAGAATTCACCCCTCCACTTT.

The chain is built from TRBV21-1 and TRBJ2-1; TRBD2 was called by the table and not checked on the DNA. TRBV21-1 is a pseudogene locus. The CDR3 is 13 residues long. CDR3 loop: CASSKAGRDEQFF. The CDR3, as DNA: TGTGCCAGCAGCAAAGCCGGGAGGGATGAGCAGTTCTTC.

The gene calls are TRBV5-1 and TRBJ1-1; D is unclear. The CDR3 is made up of 15 amino acids. Germline-derived CDR1 and CDR2 are SGHRS and YFSETQ. Trimming cost V 4 bases and J 1 base, with 14 bases left between them. This chain's CDR3 is CASSRVGGRNTEAFF. In nucleotides, the CDR3 is TGCGCCAGCAGCCGCGTAGGAGGACGGAACACTGAAGCTTTCTTT.

The rearrangement links TRBV30 to TRBJ1-2; D not resolved. The length of the CDR3 is 14 residues. With 3 bases removed from V and 13 bases from J, the gap between germline ends came to 24 bases. CDR1 and CDR2 from the germline V gene are GTSNPN and SVGIG (reference sequence). This CDR3 reads CAWSQNGVGTAGTF. DNA of the CDR3: TGTGCCTGGAGCCAAAATGGGGTAGGAACAGCGGGCACCTTC.

To note about this clone: One junction end does not reproduce the germline sequence, and a read error may be involved. The chain employs TRBV28 and TRBJ1-1; 7 bases fit TRBD1. This CDR3 region has 11 residues. CDR1 and CDR2 from the germline V gene are MDHEN and SYDVKM. CDR3 in amino acids: CASSLTGSSNF. CDR3 sequence (DNA): TGTGCCAGCAGTTTGACAGGGTCGTCGAACTTT.

V gene TRBV5-1 combines with J gene TRBJ1-2; TRBD1 matches at 7 bases. Germline V gene sequence: CDR1 SGHRS, CDR2 YFSETQ. Germline trimming cut 0 bases from V and 5 bases from J; bases unmatched to any gene: 4. This CDR3 is 14 amino acids long. The CDR3 DNA is TGCGCCAGCAGCTTGGGTGACAGGGAGTATGGCTACACCTTC. It is translated as CASSLGDREYGYTF. Using reference TRBV5-1 and TRBJ1-2 for the parts outside the CDR3, the full variable domain is KAGVTQTPRYLIKTRGQQVTLSCSPISGHRSVSWYQQTPGQGLQFLFEYFSETQRNKGNFPGRFSGRQFSNSRSEMNVSTLELGDSALYLCASSLGDREYGYTFGSGTRLTVV.

The chain links TRBV4-1 to TRBJ2-1, with 10 bases matching TRBD2. Germline CDR1 and CDR2: MGHRA and YSYEKL. The CDR3 contains 16 residues. V was clipped by 4 bases and J by 5 bases; unmatched bases: 8. In DNA form, the CDR3 reads TGCGCCAGCAGCCTCCGGACTAGCGGAGATAACAATGAGCAGTTCTTC. The encoded protein is CASSLRTSGDNNEQFF.

The rearrangement joins TRBV5-1 to TRBJ2-2, with 10 nucleotides matching TRBD2. The CDR3 spans 16 residues. V lost 0 bases and J lost 2; bases outside the gene matches: 1. Germline values: CDR1 SGHRS, CDR2 YFSETQ. For the CDR3, the DNA is TGCGCCAGCAGCTTGGGACTAGCGGGTAACACCGGGGAGCTGTTTTTT. This encodes CASSLGLAGNTGELFF.